The T cell receptor (beta chain) described here comes from a study of T cells in Graves' hyperthyroidism and ophthalmopathy (dated by TCRdb to the late 2010s). Background for the entire study: Peripheral blood samples were taken at the time of initial diagnosis, prior to any treatment. To identify TCR V-J signatures that set the groups apart, the researchers used a discovery cohort of 100 patients, made up of approximately 43 with Graves' ophthalmopathy and 55 to 65 with stable Graves' hyperthyroidism. An independent validation cohort of some 18 hyperthyroidism patients and 17 patients who later progressed to ophthalmopathy tested prospective prediction of ophthalmopathy. For training and testing, the roughly 97 patients in the discovery cohort were randomly divided in a 7:3 ratio. Thyroid tissue and blood T-cell repertoires from six or seven Graves' hyperthyroidism patients were also compared in the study. Once sampling was done, hyperthyroidism patients were given methimazole at a starting dose of 30 mg daily, whereas ophthalmopathy patients were given high-dose intravenous methylprednisolone. TCR Vbeta CDR3 sequencing of 140 or so peripheral blood samples (roughly 41 ophthalmopathy, roughly 74 hyperthyroidism and approximately 17 progressor patients) is reported in the paper. Paper-wide results and their limitations: During validation, the model predicted progression to ophthalmopathy a median of approximately 7 months ahead of onset, with more than 55% sensitivity and 72% to 80% specificity. A model built on a 13 V-J signature distinguished ophthalmopathy from stable hyperthyroidism, reaching roughly 88% sensitivity and around 81% specificity in cross-validation and 80%/75% in testing. Sample size was not statistically predetermined, and investigators were not blinded to group allocation. Blood samples also contained most of the expanded thyroid clonotypes (frequency above 0.001), which suggests that blood repertoires may reflect thyroid immune responses.

Amplification of TCR beta CDR3 regions was carried out from RNA transcripts. A first-round RT-PCR of the TCR CDR3 used the HTBI primer set with the Qiagen OneStep RT-PCR kit. Libraries were constructed in a second round of multiplex PCR, after which size selection and purification were carried out. Sequencing of the libraries was done on an Illumina HiSeq2000 using paired-end 100 bp reads. In the paper's pipeline: Raw data were processed with SOAPnuke, discarding reads with adapters, uncalled bases, mean Phred below 15, or no exact constant-primer or identifier match. COPE v1.2.5 was used to merge the high-quality paired reads, and each unique nucleotide sequence was defined as a clonotype. MiTCR v1.1 was used to align clonotypes to the IMGT TRBV, TRBD and TRBJ reference segments. The analysis was restricted to V-J combinations with a frequency above 0.0001, which together covered over 99% of the repertoires. A TCS score was defined as the ratio of F50 (clonal expansion) to E x V (chaos), with BLOSUM62-based TCRdist applied between CDR3 peptides within each V-J. Welch's t-statistics and random forest reduced 500 to 650 V-J features to 10 to 15, which were used in a naive Bayes classifier (R e1071). Clones were called with MiXCR by TCRdb after fastp trimmed the public reads at Q25, and only in-frame beta chains were retained. For every CDR3 protein sequence, its rows merge into one entry that carries the most common genes and DNA. In this record, the V and J calls reflect TCRdb's handling and not the investigators' own analysis. Within this sample are about 420,000 distinct CDR3 sequences, with roughly an eighth of them counted one time only. 5% to 6% of the sample goes to the ten largest clones.

The table lists this clonotype with many counts. Its antigen target is currently unknown. Base qualities are not at hand, and no much larger clone is one base apart. V loses 1 base of germline sequence and J loses 1 base, and the interval between the two ends is 11 bases. CDR3 length: 16 amino acids, cysteine to phenylalanine. The retained sequence is limited to the CDR3, 48 bases, with the frame set at the first base. The germline V gene gives CDR1 as SGHTA and CDR2 as FQGNSA. Stable Graves' hyperthyroidism was defined as the absence of progression to ophthalmopathy over 18 months of follow-up. Hyperthyroidism patients were aged 18 to 65 years and newly diagnosed, with disease duration of less than 2 months. Patients with uncontrolled infections, other autoimmune diseases, pregnancy or lactation were excluded. Clinical symptoms, serum thyroxine and TRAb, thyroid ultrasound, and orbital computed tomography formed the basis for the diagnoses. PBMCs were isolated from 10 ml of fresh peripheral blood by Ficoll-Paque density gradient centrifugation. Trizol reagent was used to extract total RNA, and RNA quality was then checked on an Agilent 2100 Bioanalyzer.

The chain was built from TRBV7-2 and TRBJ2-1; the D gene is possibly TRBD1 or TRBD2, each agreeing over 5 bases. Sequenced material: blood. The sequence derives from a woman between 18 and 29 years old with Graves' hyperthyroidism. The DNA sequence follows: TGTGCCAGCAGCTTAGTAGGGACCTCTTCCTACAATGAGCAGTTCTTC. This sequence encodes CASSLVGTSSYNEQFF.